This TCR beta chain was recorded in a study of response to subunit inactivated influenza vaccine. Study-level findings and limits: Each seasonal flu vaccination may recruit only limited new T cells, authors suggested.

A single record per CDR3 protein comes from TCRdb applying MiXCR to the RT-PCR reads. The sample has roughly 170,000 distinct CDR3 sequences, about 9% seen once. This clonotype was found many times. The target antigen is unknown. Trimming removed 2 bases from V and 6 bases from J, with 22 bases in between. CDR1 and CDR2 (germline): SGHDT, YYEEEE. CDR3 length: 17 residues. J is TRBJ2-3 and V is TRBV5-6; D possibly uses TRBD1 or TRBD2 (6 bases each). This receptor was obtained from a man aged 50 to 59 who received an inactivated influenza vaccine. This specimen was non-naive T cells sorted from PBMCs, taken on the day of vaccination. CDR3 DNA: TGTGCCAGCAGCTTTATGGGGGGCCTCACTACTGTGGATACGCAGTATTTT. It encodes CASSFMGGLTTVDTQYF.